This is a list of T cell receptor beta chains from one sample in a study of low-dose radiotherapy and immunotherapy resistance in tumors. MiXCR was run by TCRdb on the reads, yielding one entry per CDR3 protein. The sample shows roughly 100,000 distinct CDR3 sequences, 20% to 25% of them seen only once. This material consisted of PBMCs, taken after low-dose radiotherapy plus immunotherapy. These receptors were collected from a female donor with ovarian cancer. CDR3s include the opening cysteine and the closing phenylalanine or tryptophan. Each record gives: D gene, V gene, J gene, clone size, CDR3 protein, CDR3 DNA. A D gene is named only where the DNA matches it firmly. The size field is filled for only some rows; it gives once, few, many or a size class.

D: NA; V: TRBV27; J: TRBJ1-1; size: NA; CDR3: CASSPITFGAGVNTEAFF; DNA: TGTGCCAGCAGTCCCATTACTTTTGGGGCAGGGGTGAACACTGAAGCTTTCTTT
D: TRBD2; V: TRBV7-7; J: TRBJ2-7; size: NA; CDR3: CASSAWTSGYEQYF; DNA: TGTGCCAGCAGCGCCTGGACTAGCGGCTACGAGCAGTACTTC
D: NA; V: TRBV5-1; J: TRBJ2-7; size: many; CDR3: CASSVGRRNYEQYF; DNA: TGCGCCAGCAGCGTGGGACGGCGAAACTACGAGCAGTACTTC
D: NA; V: TRBV5-1; J: TRBJ2-1; size: many; CDR3: CASAKGDEQFF; DNA: TGCGCCAGTGCCAAGGGCGATGAGCAGTTCTTC
D: TRBD1; V: TRBV6-4; J: TRBJ2-7; size: many; CDR3: CASSEGTGGVYEQYF; DNA: TGTGCCAGCAGTGAGGGAACAGGGGGCGTTTACGAGCAGTACTTC
D: TRBD2; V: TRBV12-3/TRBV12-4; J: TRBJ2-1; size: few; CDR3: CASRRTGTSGSYGEQFF; DNA: TGTGCCAGCAGACGAACCGGGACTAGCGGGAGCTATGGTGAGCAGTTCTTC
D: TRBD1; V: TRBV28; J: TRBJ1-5; size: NA; CDR3: CASSLERGDRAQPQHF; DNA: TGTGCCAGCAGTTTAGAGAGGGGGGACAGGGCACAGCCCCAGCATTTT
D: NA; V: TRBV19; J: TRBJ2-1; size: many; CDR3: CASTRRKGVYNEQFF; DNA: TGTGCCAGTACCCGACGGAAAGGCGTTTACAATGAGCAGTTCTTC
D: TRBD1; V: TRBV9; J: TRBJ2-3; size: many; CDR3: CASSVTGDVGTDTQYF; DNA: TGTGCCAGCAGCGTAACAGGGGACGTCGGCACAGATACGCAGTATTTT
D: NA; V: TRBV2; J: TRBJ1-4; size: many; CDR3: CASSEQGGANEKLFF; DNA: TGTGCCAGCAGCGAACAGGGAGGGGCTAATGAAAAACTGTTTTTT
D: NA; V: TRBV20-1; J: TRBJ2-1; size: many; CDR3: CSARGGGRISYNEQFF; DNA: TGCAGTGCTAGAGGAGGGGGTCGGATCTCCTACAATGAGCAGTTCTTC
D: NA; V: TRBV2; J: TRBJ2-2; size: many; CDR3: CASAGGGPNTGELFF; DNA: TGTGCCAGCGCAGGGGGGGGCCCTAACACCGGGGAGCTGTTTTTT
D: NA; V: TRBV13; J: TRBJ2-2; size: many; CDR3: CASSRLTSIANTGELFF; DNA: TGTGCCAGCAGCCGACTCACTAGTATCGCGAACACCGGGGAGCTGTTTTTT
D: TRBD2; V: TRBV6-8; J: TRBJ2-7; size: many; CDR3: CASSPTSGSYEQYF; DNA: TGTGCCAGCAGTCCGACTAGCGGCTCCTACGAGCAGTACTTC